The 21 T cell receptor beta chains below all came from one sample that was sequenced in a study of T cells after yellow fever vaccination. TCRdb called the 5' RACE reads again in MiXCR, with one record for every CDR3 protein. The data hold hundreds of thousands of distinct CDR3 sequences, with about 9.9% observed a single time. The sequences come from PBMCs, collected on the day of the first yellow fever vaccination. The receptors originated from a man younger than 30 who received the YFV17D yellow fever vaccine.

In this sample, this clonotype turned up many times. This sequence joins TRBV12-3 or TRBV12-4 and TRBJ1-1; possibly TRBD1 for D (6 bases). The CDR3 covers 15 residues. The V end lost 5 bases, the J end lost 3 bases, and 16 bases lay between the germline ends. The CDR3 reads CASSTRGGSDTEAFF. DNA of the CDR3: TGTGCCAGCAGTACGAGAGGGGGATCGGACACTGAAGCTTTCTTT.

This clonotype has a handful of counts. V gene TRBV6-1 combines with J gene TRBJ2-6, with 8 bases matching TRBD1. This CDR3 has 14 residues. Losses at the gene ends were 7 bases for V and 2 bases for J; bases not matched to a gene: 1. Germline V lookup: CDR1 MNHNS, CDR2 SASEGT. CDR3 bases: TGTGCCAGCACCAGGGGGCCTGGGGCCAACGTCCTGACTTTC. Encoded protein: CASTRGPGANVLTF.

This clonotype was seen ten or more times. This chain links TRBV7-2 with TRBJ1-1; 10 bases map to TRBD1. Germline V lookup: CDR1 SGHTA, CDR2 FQGNSA. Trimming cost V 5 bases and J 5 bases; bases outside gene matches: 8. CDR3 length equals 15 residues. The CDR3 loop is CASSVTGQGRTEAFF. In DNA, the CDR3 is TGTGCCAGCAGCGTAACGGGACAGGGGAGGACTGAAGCTTTCTTT.

The chain links TRBV7-2 to TRBJ2-1; no definite D call. V was clipped by 3 bases and J by 8 bases, with 14 bases between them. The germline V gene encodes CDR1 SGHTA and CDR2 FQGNSA. The CDR3 sequence is 14 residues long. The CDR3 bases are TGTGCCAGCAGCTTGTCCAGGTGGTCGGATGAGCAGTTCTTC. It codes for CASSLSRWSDEQFF.

This clonotype was found many times. This chain links TRBV10-3 with TRBJ2-7; D is uncertain. This CDR3 has 11 residues. V was cut by 8 bases and J by 4 bases, with 9 bases left in between. CDR1 and CDR2 (germline): ENHRY, SYGVKD. The DNA for the CDR3 is TGTGCCATCCCAGGCACGTACGAGCAGTACTTC. This translates into CAIPGTYEQYF.

This clonotype was detected only a few times. This chain connects TRBV7-8 to TRBJ1-5, with 9 bases identical to TRBD1. The V gene's germline CDR1 is SGHVS and CDR2 FQNEAQ. V was pared by 3 bases and J by 7 bases, with 4 bases of the junction left unmatched. CDR3 length equals 14 residues. The DNA for the CDR3 is TGTGCCAGCAGCTTCGGGGACAGGGTCCAGCCCCAGCATTTT. It translates to CASSFGDRVQPQHF.

V gene TRBV7-2 combines with J gene TRBJ1-2; 9 nucleotides agree with TRBD1. The CDR3 is made up of 13 amino acids. Germline lookup yields CDR1 SGHTA and CDR2 FQGNSA. The trim removed 5 bases at V and 6 bases at J, leaving 4 bases unmatched. For the CDR3, the DNA is TGTGCCAGCAGCCCTGACAGGGGGGATGGCTACACCTTC. It yields the protein CASSPDRGDGYTF.

The chain couples TRBV27 to TRBJ2-5, with 7 bases that match TRBD1. Germline lookup yields CDR1 MNHEY and CDR2 SMNVEV (reference sequence). V shed 9 bases and J 4 bases; nucleotides not matched to a gene: 8. This CDR3 comprises 13 residues. Here the CDR3 DNA reads TGTGCCAGTAGGACCGGGACAGCAGAGACCCAGTACTTC. Encoded protein: CASRTGTAETQYF.

The chain carries TRBV5-6 and TRBJ1-5; possibly TRBD1 for D (5 bases). Per germline, CDR1 SGHDT and CDR2 YYEEEE. This CDR3 contains 16 residues. With 2 bases removed from V and 7 bases from J, the gap between germline ends came to 19 bases. CDR3 region: CASSLFAGRVDQPQHF. The DNA for the CDR3 is TGTGCCAGCAGCTTATTTGCTGGCAGGGTGGACCAGCCCCAGCATTTT.

This clonotype was seen more than once but under ten times. This chain connects TRBV27 to TRBJ2-7; 9 bases agree with TRBD2. The germline V gene encodes CDR1 MNHEY and CDR2 SMNVEV (reference sequence). J gave up 2 bases and V 9 bases, and 5 bases lay outside the gene matches. There are 13 residues in the CDR3. CDR3 in amino acids: CASSQRGAYEQYF. The CDR3 DNA is TGTGCCAGTTCTCAGCGGGGGGCCTACGAGCAGTACTTC.

At least ten counts were recorded for this clonotype. The CDR3 protein is CASSQGAKNIQYF. The CDR3 DNA reads TGTGCCAGCAGCCAGGGGGCCAAAAACATTCAGTACTTC. The chain has TRBV6-1 and TRBJ2-4; tentatively, D is TRBD1 (6 bases). Germline-derived CDR1 and CDR2 are MNHNS and SASEGT. This CDR3 contains 13 residues. With 6 bases removed from V and 1 base from J, the gap between germline ends came to 7 bases.

This clonotype was observed at least ten times. CDR3 nucleotides: TGTGCCAGCAGTCAACCCGGGTCCAGGGGTACGCAGTATTTT. It is translated as CASSQPGSRGTQYF. This chain connects TRBV6-2 or TRBV6-3 to TRBJ2-3; D might be TRBD1 (6 bases). Germline CDR1 MNHEY, CDR2 SVGEGT. V was pared by 5 bases and J by 8 bases, with 17 bases between. The CDR3 contains 14 residues.

This clonotype has a handful of counts. The chain carries TRBV7-9 and TRBJ1-1, with 9 bases fitting TRBD1. The germline gives CDR1 SEHNR, CDR2 FQNEAQ (reference sequence). Germline trimming cut 4 bases from V and 5 bases from J; bases unmatched to any gene: 11. CDR3 length: 16 residues. CDR3 DNA: TGTGCCAGCAGCTCCCCTCGGGGACAGGGAGGGACTGAAGCTTTCTTT. Translating it yields CASSSPRGQGGTEAFF.

CDR3 DNA: TGTGCCAGTAGTATAGTTGGCGGGGGGGCCCCCGAGCAGTTCTTC. It yields the protein CASSIVGGGAPEQFF. J is TRBJ2-1 and V is TRBV19; 9 bases are a match to TRBD2. CDR1 is LNHDA, CDR2 SQIVND, per germline (reference sequence). CDR3 length: 15 residues. Unmatched junction bases numbered 8, after V lost 1 base and J lost 10 bases.

The gene calls are TRBV7-2 and TRBJ2-2, with 10 bases identical to TRBD1. The CDR3 contains 16 residues. V dropped 5 bases and J dropped 5; count of bases not matched to a gene: 8. Germline V lookup: CDR1 SGHTA, CDR2 FQGNSA. This CDR3 reads CASSPGDRGRTGELFF. The CDR3 DNA sequence: TGTGCCAGCAGCCCCGGGGACAGGGGACGAACCGGGGAGCTGTTTTTT.

This clonotype was seen at least ten times. This CDR3 is CASSYGRGSGNTIYF. The CDR3 DNA sequence: TGTGCCAGCAGTTACGGCAGGGGTTCTGGAAACACCATATATTTT. V is TRBV12-3 or TRBV12-4 and J is TRBJ1-3; a possible D gene is TRBD1 (6 bases). The CDR3 sequence is 15 residues long. The V end lost 4 bases, the J end lost 1 base, and 11 bases lay between the germline ends.

The chain has TRBV4-3 and TRBJ1-1; 10 bases fit TRBD1. The germline V gene has CDR1 LGHNA and CDR2 YSLEER. The junction had 3 bases not matched to a gene; V was cut back by 3 bases and J by 11 bases. The CDR3 sequence is 12 residues long. CDR3 bases: TGCGCCAGCAGCCACGGGACAGGGGCGGCTTTCTTT. This translates into CASSHGTGAAFF.

This clonotype showed up just a few times. This rearrangement joins TRBV5-1 to TRBJ2-3, with D possibly called TRBD1 or TRBD2 (5 bases each). Trimming pared 4 bases from V and 2 bases from J, leaving 14 bases between. The germline V gene encodes CDR1 SGHRS and CDR2 YFSETQ. The CDR3 consists of 15 residues. In DNA form, the CDR3 reads TGCGCCAGCAGCCCCCGAGGGGAACCCACAGATACGCAGTATTTT. Protein: CASSPRGEPTDTQYF.

This clonotype turned up a few times. The rearrangement joins TRBV29-1 to TRBJ1-2; D is perhaps TRBD1 (5 bases). V lost 7 bases to trimming and J lost 8 bases, with 14 bases between them. The germline V gene encodes CDR1 SQVTM and CDR2 ANQGSEA. This CDR3 has 11 amino acids. CDR3 DNA sequence: TGCAGCGCCATAAGTAGGGACGGCTACACCTTC. Its protein product is CSAISRDGYTF.

This sequence joins TRBV3-1 and TRBJ2-5; maybe TRBD1 (5 bases). This CDR3 region has 15 residues. CDR1 and CDR2 (germline): LGHDT, YNNKEL (reference sequence). With 4 bases removed from V and 7 bases from J, the gap between germline ends came to 19 bases. CDR3 coding DNA: TGTGCCAGCAGCCCGGAGACAGACCAAGCTGGGACCCAGTACTTC. Its protein is CASSPETDQAGTQYF.

This clonotype showed up just a few times. The chain links TRBV29-1 to TRBJ1-1; no reliable D call. The V gene lost 7 bases and the J gene lost 3 bases, with 15 bases spanning the gap. The CDR3 is made up of 13 amino acids. Looked up from germline, CDR1 is SQVTM and CDR2 is ANQGSEA. The CDR3, as DNA: TGCAGCGCGGCAGCTTCGGTGGACACTGAAGCTTTCTTT. Amino acid sequence: CSAAASVDTEAFF.